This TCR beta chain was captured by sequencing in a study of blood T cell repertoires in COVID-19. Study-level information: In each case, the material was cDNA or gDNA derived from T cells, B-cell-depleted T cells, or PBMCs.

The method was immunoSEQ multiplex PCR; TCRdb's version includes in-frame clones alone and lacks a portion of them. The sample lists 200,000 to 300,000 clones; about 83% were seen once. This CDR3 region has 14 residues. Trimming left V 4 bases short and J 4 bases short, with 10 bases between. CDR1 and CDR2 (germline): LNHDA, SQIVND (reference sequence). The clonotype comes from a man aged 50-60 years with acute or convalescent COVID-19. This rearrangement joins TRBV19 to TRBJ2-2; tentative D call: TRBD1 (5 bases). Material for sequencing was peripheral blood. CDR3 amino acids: CASSRSGPTGELFF. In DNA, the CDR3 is TGTGCCAGTAGTAGATCAGGGCCCACCGGGGAGCTGTTTTTT.